This T cell receptor (beta chain) was captured by sequencing in a study of blood T cell repertoires in COVID-19. Study-level information: Italy, Spain and the United States were the sources of the convalescent and acute COVID-19 samples.

Trimming left V 3 bases short and J 3 bases short, with 5 bases between. This CDR3 spans 11 amino acids. Germline values: CDR1 DFQATT, CDR2 SNEGSKA (reference sequence). Participants were aged roughly 18 to 90 years, lived in 20 to 25 US areas, and enrolled virtually. Cohort placement rested on clinical history that participants reported themselves. Study processing details: For nucleated cells, counts were estimated from reference gene primer amplification. Method: immunoSEQ multiplex PCR; TCRdb's copy keeps in-frame clones and lacks some. V and J calls and clone size are copied from that table; D and trimming were computed from the DNA. The sample has some 230,000 clones, approximately 90% seen once.

V usage is TRBV20-1 and J usage is TRBJ1-1; D is unclear. This clonotype was obtained from a woman in her late teens or twenties in a cohort exposed to, infected with or recovered from COVID-19 (not recorded which). Sequenced input: PBMCs or T cells enriched from blood (not recorded which). CDR3 sequence reads: CSARRDTEAFF. CDR3 coding DNA: TGCAGTGCTAGGAGGGACACTGAAGCTTTCTTT.